The present TCR beta chain was sequenced within a study of Ad26.COV2.S vaccination and SARS-CoV-2 variants. Whole-study results and caveats: Higher spike-specific TCR breadth was found in vaccine recipients than in placebo recipients. From the TCR breadth and depth analyses, total T cell responses may have been underestimated.

Of note for this clone: The antigen is unknown.

Clones were sequenced by immunoSEQ multiplex PCR, and TCRdb holds only the in-frame ones, with some missing. The profile shows 120,000 to 150,000 clones, 80% to 90% of them singletons. V was trimmed by 3 bases and J by 8 bases, leaving 16 bases between them. Germline assignment: CDR1 MNHNS and CDR2 SASEGT. This CDR3 contains 14 residues. V and J are TRBV6-1 and TRBJ1-2; no firm D call. This specimen was peripheral blood, taken after recovery from COVID-19. The TCR originated in a human donor who had recovered from COVID-19. The CDR3 DNA follows: TGTGCCAGCAGTGAGTCTGGGAGGCTCTTCGGCTACACCTTC. Translated, it gives CASSESGRLFGYTF.